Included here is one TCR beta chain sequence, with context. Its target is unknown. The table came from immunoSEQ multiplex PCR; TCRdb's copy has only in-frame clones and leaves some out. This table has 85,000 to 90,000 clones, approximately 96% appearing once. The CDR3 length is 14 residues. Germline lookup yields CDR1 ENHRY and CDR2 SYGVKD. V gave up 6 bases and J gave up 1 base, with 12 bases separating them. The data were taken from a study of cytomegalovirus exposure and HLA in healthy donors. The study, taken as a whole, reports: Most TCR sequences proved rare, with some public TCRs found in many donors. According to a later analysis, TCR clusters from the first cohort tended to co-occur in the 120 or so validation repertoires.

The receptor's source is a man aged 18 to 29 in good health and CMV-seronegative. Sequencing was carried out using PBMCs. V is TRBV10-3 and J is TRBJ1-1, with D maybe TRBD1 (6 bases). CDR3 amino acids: CAIRKDRGNTEAFF. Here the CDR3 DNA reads TGTGCCATCAGAAAGGACAGAGGGAACACTGAAGCTTTCTTT.